One sample yielded the 32 T cell receptor beta chains listed below, sequenced in a study of cytomegalovirus exposure and HLA in healthy donors. Researchers ran the PCR with 60 Vbeta and 13 Jbeta primers. The table came from immunoSEQ multiplex PCR; TCRdb's copy has only in-frame clones and leaves some out. The repertoire holds approximately 100,000 clones, with over 60% as singletons. Material: PBMCs. All receptors come from a female donor in good health and CMV-seropositive.

CDR3 loop: CASSRDRFNQPQHF. For the CDR3, the DNA is TGTGCCAGCAGCCGCGACAGGTTCAATCAGCCCCAGCATTTT. This chain joins TRBV5-5 and TRBJ1-5, with D tentatively TRBD1 (6 bases). CDR1 is SGHKS, CDR2 YYEKEE, per germline (reference sequence). The V and J ends lost 4 bases and 3 bases respectively, with 11 bases between them. This CDR3 region has 14 residues.

This clone is labeled medium-sized. This chain links TRBV15 with TRBJ2-6, with 8 bases lining up with TRBD1. V dropped 0 bases and J dropped 1; count of bases not matched to a gene: 8. The CDR3 runs 19 residues. Germline V lookup: CDR1 LNHNV, CDR2 YYDKDF (reference sequence). This chain's CDR3 is CATSRERQGTASGANVLTF. CDR3 coding DNA: TGTGCCACCAGCAGAGAAAGACAGGGGACAGCGTCTGGGGCCAACGTCCTGACTTTC.

This clone was observed a handful of times. The chain uses TRBV29-1 and TRBJ2-7, with 7 bases aligning to TRBD1. The J segment lost 3 bases and the V segment lost 4 bases, leaving 15 bases of the junction unmatched. The CDR3 spans 16 residues. Germline loops: CDR1 SQVTM, CDR2 ANQGSEA. CDR3: CSVGMMETGNSYEQYF. The CDR3 DNA follows: TGCAGCGTTGGAATGATGGAGACAGGGAATAGCTACGAGCAGTACTTC.

The V and J genes are TRBV19 and TRBJ1-5; D possibly corresponds to TRBD1 (5 bases). V was clipped by 3 bases and J by 4 bases, with 13 bases between them. The CDR3 spans 15 residues. Germline V gene lookup returns CDR1 LNHDA and CDR2 SQIVND (reference sequence). The CDR3 DNA is TGTGCCAGTAGTATCGGGGGGAGCTCGAATCAGCCCCAGCATTTT. Residues: CASSIGGSSNQPQHF.

This clone was observed a handful of times. The genes are TRBV19 and TRBJ2-3; 9 positions match TRBD2. The CDR3 is 16 amino acids. The germline CDR1 and CDR2 sequences are LNHDA and SQIVND (reference sequence). V trimming: 5 bases; J trimming: 4 bases; junction bases outside the gene matches: 10. This chain's CDR3 is CASSFISGRGPDTQYF. Here the CDR3 DNA reads TGTGCCAGTAGTTTCATTAGCGGGAGAGGTCCAGATACGCAGTATTTT.

The gene calls are TRBV5-1 and TRBJ2-7; D is perhaps TRBD2 (5 bases). Trimming pared 4 bases from V and 7 bases from J, leaving 15 bases between. Germline values: CDR1 SGHRS, CDR2 YFSETQ. The CDR3 covers 13 residues. The CDR3 region is CASSIDTGWEQYF. The CDR3 region has the DNA TGCGCCAGCAGCATAGACACGGGGTGGGAGCAGTACTTC.

The chain uses TRBV19 and TRBJ1-4, with D possibly being TRBD1 (5 bases). CDR3 length equals 17 residues. Germline loops: CDR1 LNHDA, CDR2 SQIVND (reference sequence). V was cut by 5 bases and J by 0 bases, with 16 bases left in between. The CDR3, as DNA: TGTGCCAGTAGTGACTCTACAGGTTCGGCAACTAATGAAAAACTGTTTTTT. It specifies CASSDSTGSATNEKLFF.

This chain links TRBV27 with TRBJ2-3; 9 positions match TRBD2. The trim removed 10 bases at V and 1 base at J, leaving 6 bases unmatched. The CDR3 is 14 amino acids. Germline CDR1 is MNHEY and CDR2 is SMNVEV (reference sequence). The CDR3 nucleotides are TGTGCCACCCGAGCGGGGGGCCGCACAGATACGCAGTATTTT. This gives the protein CATRAGGRTDTQYF.

The chain recombines TRBV2 with TRBJ2-1; TRBD1 is a possible D gene (5 bases). The CDR3 totals 15 residues. V shed 7 bases and J shed 7 bases, with 20 bases lying between them. CDR1 is SNHLY and CDR2 is FYNNEI in the germline V gene. CDR3 nucleotide sequence: TGTGCCAGCAATCAAGGGGCACTCGAAGGGAATGAGCAGTTCTTC. It specifies CASNQGALEGNEQFF.

This clone was counted a single time. This chain connects TRBV13 to TRBJ2-1, with 7 nucleotides matching TRBD2. Germline V gene lookup returns CDR1 PRHDT and CDR2 FYEKMQ (reference sequence). This CDR3 has 16 residues. V dropped 4 bases and J dropped 8; count of bases not matched to a gene: 14. This CDR3 reads CASSSAGLAGIDEQFF. The CDR3 nucleotides are TGTGCCAGCAGCTCAGCGGGGCTAGCAGGGATCGATGAGCAGTTCTTC.

This chain connects TRBV2 to TRBJ1-5, with TRBD1 identical over 7 bases. The CDR3 consists of 13 residues. Germline V gene sequence: CDR1 SNHLY, CDR2 FYNNEI. The V and J ends lost 3 bases and 5 bases, in that order; junction bases with no gene match: 1. This CDR3 is CASSETGYQPQHF. In DNA form, the CDR3 reads TGTGCCAGCAGTGAGACAGGGTATCAGCCCCAGCATTTT.

The V call is TRBV6-5, the J call TRBJ2-3; 10 bases agree with TRBD2. The germline V gene encodes CDR1 MNHEY and CDR2 SVGAGI. The length of the CDR3 is 15 residues. With V trimmed by 6 bases and J by 7 bases, 10 bases remained unmatched. CDR3 protein: CASSQSGGAVNTQYF. DNA for the CDR3: TGTGCCAGCAGCCAAAGCGGGGGGGCCGTTAATACGCAGTATTTT.

This clone was counted between two and nine times. V usage is TRBV19 and J usage is TRBJ1-1; the D is unclear. V was cut by 9 bases and J by 1 base, with 18 bases left in between. CDR3 size: 15 residues. Per the germline V gene, CDR1 is LNHDA and CDR2 is SQIVND (reference sequence). The CDR3 spells CASFPPLGGNTEAFF. As DNA, the CDR3 is TGTGCCAGCTTCCCGCCCCTCGGAGGGAACACTGAAGCTTTCTTT.

This clone showed up just a few times. The rearrangement links TRBV6-1 to TRBJ1-1; 9 positions match TRBD1. The germline gives CDR1 MNHNS, CDR2 SASEGT. V dropped 3 bases and J dropped 0; count of bases not matched to a gene: 5. CDR3 length equals 16 residues. CDR3 protein: CASSDDRGTLNTEAFF. The CDR3 nucleotides read TGTGCCAGCAGTGACGACAGGGGGACCTTGAACACTGAAGCTTTCTTT.

The chain couples TRBV12-5 to TRBJ2-5, with TRBD2 matching over 8 bases. The CDR3 has 17 residues. The J segment lost 5 bases and the V segment lost 2 bases, leaving 13 bases of the junction unmatched. From germline, CDR1 is LGHNT and CDR2 FRNRAP. CDR3 residues: CASGLPDPGGVLETQYF. The CDR3 nucleotides read TGTGCTAGTGGTTTGCCCGACCCGGGGGGGGTCTTGGAGACCCAGTACTTC.

The chain combines TRBV5-1 with TRBJ1-3; TRBD1 might be the D (6 bases). V lost 4 bases to trimming and J lost 0 bases, with 20 bases between them. The CDR3 has 18 amino acids. Per germline, CDR1 SGHRS and CDR2 YFSETQ. In DNA form, the CDR3 reads TGCGCCAGCAGCCAAGGGGTTGACAGGCCTGACTCTGGAAACACCATATATTTT. It is translated as CASSQGVDRPDSGNTIYF. Drawing the rest from reference TRBV5-1 and TRBJ1-3, the complete variable domain is KAGVTQTPRYLIKTRGQQVTLSCSPISGHRSVSWYQQTPGQGLQFLFEYFSETQRNKGNFPGRFSGRQFSNSRSEMNVSTLELGDSALYLCASSQGVDRPDSGNTIYFGEGSWLTVV.

The chain joins TRBV5-1 to TRBJ2-3, with D unresolved. The CDR3 loop spans 14 amino acids. Germline CDR1 is SGHRS and CDR2 is YFSETQ. Trimming left V 0 bases short and J 0 bases short, with 5 bases between. As DNA, the CDR3 is TGCGCCAGCAGCTTGGGGCAAAGCACAGATACGCAGTATTTT. Encoded protein: CASSLGQSTDTQYF.

The chain has TRBV6-6 and TRBJ1-5; no definite D call. This CDR3 has 13 residues. CDR1 and CDR2 from the germline V gene are MNHNY and SVGAGI (reference sequence). V lost 3 bases and J 1 base, leaving 4 bases between the germline ends. The CDR3 protein is CASSYLSNQPQHF. CDR3 coding DNA: TGTGCCAGCAGTTATCTCAGCAATCAGCCCCAGCATTTT.

This clone was picked up a small number of times. The chain joins TRBV6-5 to TRBJ2-5; D perhaps matches TRBD1 (5 bases). CDR3 length: 14 residues. V lost 2 bases, J lost 5 bases, and 12 bases lay in between. Per germline, CDR1 MNHEY and CDR2 SVGAGI. CDR3 sequence reads: CASSYTGVSETQYF. CDR3 in DNA: TGTGCCAGCAGTTACACAGGCGTCAGCGAGACCCAGTACTTC.

The V gene is TRBV5-4, the J gene TRBJ1-2; D gene ambiguous. The CDR3 loop spans 15 amino acids. Between the trimmed V and J ends, which lost 1 base and 5 bases, there was a span of 15 bases. CDR1 is SGHNT and CDR2 is YYREEE in the germline V gene (reference sequence). CDR3 bases: TGTGCCAGCAGCTTGTATGCGGGGTTCATGTATGGCTACACCTTC. This gives the protein CASSLYAGFMYGYTF.

This chain connects TRBV5-4 to TRBJ2-7; 7 positions match TRBD2. Germline loops: CDR1 SGHNT, CDR2 YYREEE (reference sequence). There are 15 residues in the CDR3. V shed 3 bases, J shed 0 bases, and the junction held 6 bases outside the gene matches. CDR3 DNA sequence: TGTGCCAGCAGCTGGGGGGGTACGATCTCCTACGAGCAGTACTTC. This sequence encodes CASSWGGTISYEQYF.

The rearrangement uses TRBV30 and TRBJ1-2; no firm D call. The V gene lost 8 bases and the J gene lost 5 bases, with 15 bases spanning the gap. The CDR3 totals 12 residues. CDR1 and CDR2 (germline): GTSNPN, SVGIG (reference sequence). CDR3 coding DNA: TGTGCCCGAAGTGGAGGGCGTTATGGCTACACCTTC. This encodes CARSGGRYGYTF.

The CDR3 is CAIARTADPTRTYEQYF. For the CDR3, the DNA is TGTGCCATCGCCAGGACCGCGGACCCCACCAGGACATACGAGCAGTACTTC. This rearrangement joins TRBV10-3 to TRBJ2-7, with D tentatively TRBD1 (5 bases). This CDR3 is built from 17 residues. Germline V gene data show CDR1 as ENHRY and CDR2 as SYGVKD. Deletions cut 8 bases from V and 4 bases from J, with 27 bases between.

J is TRBJ2-7 and V is TRBV5-5; 7 nucleotides match TRBD2. Per germline, CDR1 SGHKS and CDR2 YYEKEE (reference sequence). V trimming: 2 bases; J trimming: 1 base; junction bases outside the gene matches: 6. The CDR3 spans 15 residues. CDR3 in amino acids: CASSLRLAQSYEQYF. For the CDR3, the DNA is TGTGCCAGCAGCTTACGACTAGCCCAATCCTACGAGCAGTACTTC.

The V gene is TRBV6-5, the J gene TRBJ1-1; D uncertain. With 0 bases removed from V and 1 base from J, the gap between germline ends came to 9 bases. The CDR3 runs to 15 residues. Germline CDR1 MNHEY, CDR2 SVGAGI. The CDR3 DNA follows: TGTGCCAGCAGTTACTCTGGAGCCACGAACACTGAAGCTTTCTTT. Its translation: CASSYSGATNTEAFF.

The chain has TRBV28 and TRBJ1-5; D is unresolved. Trimming took 3 bases from V and 1 from J, leaving 7 bases between them. The germline V gene has CDR1 MDHEN and CDR2 SYDVKM. CDR3 length: 14 residues. CDR3 bases: TGTGCCAGCAGTTTCCCCGGGAGCAATCAGCCCCAGCATTTT. Translation: CASSFPGSNQPQHF.

V and J are TRBV28 and TRBJ2-3, with 10 bases matching TRBD1. The germline gives CDR1 MDHEN, CDR2 SYDVKM. This CDR3 has 14 residues. Losses at the gene ends were 5 bases for V and 7 bases for J; bases not matched to a gene: 6. DNA of the CDR3: TGTGCCAGCAGTACCGGGACAGGGGCTTATACGCAGTATTTT. Translation: CASSTGTGAYTQYF.

The V call is TRBV5-6, the J call TRBJ1-1; no reliable D call. This CDR3 has 15 residues. V was clipped by 1 base and J by 1 base, with 11 bases between them. Germline CDR1 and CDR2: SGHDT and YYEEEE. The chain's CDR3 is CASSLFSYRNTEAFF. The CDR3 bases are TGTGCCAGCAGCTTGTTTTCTTACAGGAACACTGAAGCTTTCTTT.

This clone was counted only a few times. V is TRBV7-9 and J is TRBJ2-6; D gene uncertain. The CDR3 is made up of 15 amino acids. Trimming pared 2 bases from V and 0 bases from J, leaving 5 bases between. Germline values: CDR1 SEHNR, CDR2 FQNEAQ (reference sequence). The chain's CDR3 is CASSLSPSGANVLTF. For the CDR3, the DNA is TGTGCCAGCAGCTTAAGCCCCTCTGGGGCCAACGTCCTGACTTTC.

This clone was detected only a few times. CDR3: CASRIRQGNTEAFF. DNA of the CDR3: TGTGCCAGCAGGATAAGACAGGGGAACACTGAAGCTTTCTTT. The chain employs TRBV5-4 and TRBJ1-1, with 7 bases identical to TRBD1. Germline-derived CDR1 and CDR2 are SGHNT and YYREEE (reference sequence). This CDR3 is built from 14 residues. V gave up 5 bases and J gave up 1 base; unmatched junction bases: 5.

This rearrangement joins TRBV2 to TRBJ1-2, with 8 bases aligning to TRBD1. V lost 8 bases, J lost 4 bases, and 6 bases stayed unmatched. Looked up from germline, CDR1 is SNHLY and CDR2 is FYNNEI. The CDR3 spans 13 residues. The CDR3 loop is CASERQGIYGYTF. CDR3 in DNA: TGTGCCAGCGAGAGACAGGGGATCTATGGCTACACCTTC.

Worth noting for this clone: At one boundary the junction diverges from the germline segment, which might be a read error. This chain uses TRBV7-7 with TRBJ2-5; TRBD2 might be the D (6 bases). The length of the CDR3 is 15 residues. Germline V gene data show CDR1 as SSHAT and CDR2 as FNYEAQ (reference sequence). CDR3 sequence: CASSPGGFDRETQYF. The DNA for the CDR3 is TGTGCTAGCAGCCCCGGGGGATTTGATCGAGAGACCCAGTACTTC.